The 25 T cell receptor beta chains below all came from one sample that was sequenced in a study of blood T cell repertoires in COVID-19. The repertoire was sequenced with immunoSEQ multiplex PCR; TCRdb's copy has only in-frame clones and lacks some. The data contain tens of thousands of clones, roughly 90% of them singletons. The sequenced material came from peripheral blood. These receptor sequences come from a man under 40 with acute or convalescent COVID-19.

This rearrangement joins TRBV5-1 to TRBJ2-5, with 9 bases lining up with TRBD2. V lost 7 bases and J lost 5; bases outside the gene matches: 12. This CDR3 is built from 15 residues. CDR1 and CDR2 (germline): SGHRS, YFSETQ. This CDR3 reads CASLPGGGRAETQYF. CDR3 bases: TGCGCCAGCCTCCCCGGCGGCGGGAGGGCGGAGACCCAGTACTTC.

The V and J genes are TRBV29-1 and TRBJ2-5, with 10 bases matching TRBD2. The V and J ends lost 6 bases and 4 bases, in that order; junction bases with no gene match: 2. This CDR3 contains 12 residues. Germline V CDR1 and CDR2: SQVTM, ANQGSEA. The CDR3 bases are TGCAGCGTCAGACTAGCGGGAGAGACCCAGTACTTC. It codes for CSVRLAGETQYF. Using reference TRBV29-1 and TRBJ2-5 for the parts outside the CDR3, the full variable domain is SAVISQKPSRDICQRGTSLTIQCQVDSQVTMMFWYRQQPGQSLTLIATANQGSEATYESGFVIDKFPISRPNLTFSTLTVSNMSPEDSSIYLCSVRLAGETQYFGPGTRLLVL.

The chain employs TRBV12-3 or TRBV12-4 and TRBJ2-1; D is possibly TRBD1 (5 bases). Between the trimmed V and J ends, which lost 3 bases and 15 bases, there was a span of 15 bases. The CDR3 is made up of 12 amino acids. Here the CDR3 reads CASSLSEAGRFF. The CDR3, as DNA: TGTGCCAGCAGTTTGAGCGAGGCAGGGCGGTTCTTC.

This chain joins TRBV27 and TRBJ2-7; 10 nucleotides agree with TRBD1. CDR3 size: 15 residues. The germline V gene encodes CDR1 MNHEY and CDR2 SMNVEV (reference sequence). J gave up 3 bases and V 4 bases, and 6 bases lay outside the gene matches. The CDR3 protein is CASSYRGTGDYEQYF. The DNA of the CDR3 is TGTGCCAGCAGTTACCGGGGGACAGGGGACTACGAGCAGTACTTC.

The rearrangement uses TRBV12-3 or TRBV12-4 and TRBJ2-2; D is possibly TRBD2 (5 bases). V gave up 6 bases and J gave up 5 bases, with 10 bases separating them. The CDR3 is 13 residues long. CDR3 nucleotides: TGTGCCAGCAGGTCATCGGGAACCGGGGAGCTGTTTTTT. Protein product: CASRSSGTGELFF.

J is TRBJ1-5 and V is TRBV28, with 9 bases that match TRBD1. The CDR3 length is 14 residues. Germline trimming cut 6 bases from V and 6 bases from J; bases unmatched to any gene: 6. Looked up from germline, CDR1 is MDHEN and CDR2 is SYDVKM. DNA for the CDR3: TGTGCCAGCAGCTATGGACAGGGGCGTCAGCCCCAGCATTTT. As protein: CASSYGQGRQPQHF.

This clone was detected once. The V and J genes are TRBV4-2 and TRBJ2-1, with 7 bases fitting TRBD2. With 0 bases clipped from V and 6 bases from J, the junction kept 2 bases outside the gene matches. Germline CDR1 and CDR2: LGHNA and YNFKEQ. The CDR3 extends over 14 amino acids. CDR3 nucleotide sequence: TGTGCCAGCAGCCAAGATGGCGGGAGCAATGAGCAGTTCTTC. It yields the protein CASSQDGGSNEQFF.

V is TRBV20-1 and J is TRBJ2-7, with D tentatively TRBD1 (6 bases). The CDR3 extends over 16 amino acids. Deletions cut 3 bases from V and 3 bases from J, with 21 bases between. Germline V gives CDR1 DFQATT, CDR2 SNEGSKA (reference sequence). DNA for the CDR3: TGCAGTGCTAGTGCAATCGGGACAAGGTTTGGCTACGAGCAGTACTTC. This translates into CSASAIGTRFGYEQYF.

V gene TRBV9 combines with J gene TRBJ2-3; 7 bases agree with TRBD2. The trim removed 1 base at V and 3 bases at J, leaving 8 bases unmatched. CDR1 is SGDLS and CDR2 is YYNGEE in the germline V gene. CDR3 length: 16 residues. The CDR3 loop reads CASSVRLAGDTDTQYF. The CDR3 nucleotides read TGTGCCAGCAGCGTAAGACTGGCGGGAGATACAGATACGCAGTATTTT.

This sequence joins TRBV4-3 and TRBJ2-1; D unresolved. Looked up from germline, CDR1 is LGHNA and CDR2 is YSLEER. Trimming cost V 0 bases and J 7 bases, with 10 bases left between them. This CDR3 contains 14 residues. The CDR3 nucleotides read TGCGCCAGCAGCCAAGATCAGAGGTGGAATGAGCAGTTCTTC. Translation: CASSQDQRWNEQFF.

The chain's CDR3 is CASSLNTNTEAFF. The DNA for the CDR3 is TGTGCCAGCAGCTTAAACACGAACACTGAAGCTTTCTTT. V gene TRBV7-3 combines with J gene TRBJ1-1, with D uncertain. CDR1 SGHTA and CDR2 FQGTGA come from the germline V gene. Deletions cut 1 base from V and 1 base from J, with 4 bases between. The CDR3 covers 13 residues. The full variable domain, in which reference TRBV7-3 and TRBJ1-1 provide the parts outside the CDR3, is GAGVSQTPSNKVTEKGKYVELRCDPISGHTALYWYRQSLGQGPEFLIYFQGTGAADDSGLPNDRFFAVRPEGSVSTLKIQRTERGDSAVYLCASSLNTNTEAFFGQGTRLTVV.

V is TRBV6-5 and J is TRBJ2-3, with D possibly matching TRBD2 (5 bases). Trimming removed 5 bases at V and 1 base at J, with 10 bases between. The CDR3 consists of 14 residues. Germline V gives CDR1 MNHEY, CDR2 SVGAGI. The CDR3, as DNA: TGTGCCAGCAGTCTAACCGGGGGCACAGATACGCAGTATTTT. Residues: CASSLTGGTDTQYF.

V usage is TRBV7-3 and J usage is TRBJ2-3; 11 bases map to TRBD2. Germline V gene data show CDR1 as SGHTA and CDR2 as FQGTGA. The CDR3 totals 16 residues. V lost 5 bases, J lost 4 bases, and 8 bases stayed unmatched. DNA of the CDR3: TGTGCCAGCAGCCTCTCGACTAGCGGGGTCCCAGATACGCAGTATTTT. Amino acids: CASSLSTSGVPDTQYF.

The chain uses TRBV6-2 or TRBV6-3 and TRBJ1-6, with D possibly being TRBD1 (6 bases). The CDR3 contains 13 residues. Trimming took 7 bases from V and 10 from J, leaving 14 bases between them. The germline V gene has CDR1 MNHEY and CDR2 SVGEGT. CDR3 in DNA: TGTGCCAGCAACCCCAGGGGAGAATCACCCCTCCACTTT. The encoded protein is CASNPRGESPLHF.

CDR3 DNA: TGTGCCAGCAGTTTCGCGGGAGGGAACGGGGAGCTGTTTTTT. Translated: CASSFAGGNGELFF. The chain has TRBV7-3 and TRBJ2-2; TRBD2 matches 9 bases. In germline, CDR1 is SGHTA, CDR2 FQGTGA. V gave up 6 bases and J gave up 7 bases; unmatched junction bases: 6. The CDR3 is 14 amino acids.

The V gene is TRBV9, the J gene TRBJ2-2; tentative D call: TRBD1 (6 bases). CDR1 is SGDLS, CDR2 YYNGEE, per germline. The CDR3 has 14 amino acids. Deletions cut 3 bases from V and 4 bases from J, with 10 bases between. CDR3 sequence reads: CASSGTGSTGELFF. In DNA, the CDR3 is TGTGCCAGCAGCGGAACAGGGTCCACCGGGGAGCTGTTTTTT.

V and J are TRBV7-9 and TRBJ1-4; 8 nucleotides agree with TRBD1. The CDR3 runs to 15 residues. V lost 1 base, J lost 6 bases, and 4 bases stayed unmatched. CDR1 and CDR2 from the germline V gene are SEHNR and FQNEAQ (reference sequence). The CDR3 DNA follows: TGTGCCAGCAGCTTAGACCAGGGGGCCGATGAAAAACTGTTTTTT. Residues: CASSLDQGADEKLFF.

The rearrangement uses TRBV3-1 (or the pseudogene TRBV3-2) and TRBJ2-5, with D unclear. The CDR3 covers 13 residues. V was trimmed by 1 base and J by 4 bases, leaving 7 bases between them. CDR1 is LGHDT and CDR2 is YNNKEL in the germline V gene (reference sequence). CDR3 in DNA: TGTGCCAGCAGCCAAGCGCCGGGAGAGACCCAGTACTTC. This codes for CASSQAPGETQYF.

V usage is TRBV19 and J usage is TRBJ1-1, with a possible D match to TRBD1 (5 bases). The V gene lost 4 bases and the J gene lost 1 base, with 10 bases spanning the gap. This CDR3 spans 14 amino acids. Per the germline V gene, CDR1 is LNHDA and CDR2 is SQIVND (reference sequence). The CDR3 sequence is CASSTYGQNTEAFF. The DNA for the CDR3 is TGTGCCAGTAGTACCTACGGACAGAACACTGAAGCTTTCTTT.

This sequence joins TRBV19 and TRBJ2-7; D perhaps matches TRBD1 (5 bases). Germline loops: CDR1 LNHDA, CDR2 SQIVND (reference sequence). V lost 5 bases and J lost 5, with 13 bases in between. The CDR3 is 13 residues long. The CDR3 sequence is CASSDSGRNEQYF. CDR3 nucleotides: TGTGCCAGTAGTGATTCAGGGCGGAACGAGCAGTACTTC.

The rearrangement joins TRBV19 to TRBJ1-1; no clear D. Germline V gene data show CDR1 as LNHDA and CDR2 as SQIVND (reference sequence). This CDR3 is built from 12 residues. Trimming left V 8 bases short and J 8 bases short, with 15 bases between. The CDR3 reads CASQERIGEAFF. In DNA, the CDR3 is TGTGCCAGTCAAGAGCGGATCGGGGAAGCTTTCTTT.

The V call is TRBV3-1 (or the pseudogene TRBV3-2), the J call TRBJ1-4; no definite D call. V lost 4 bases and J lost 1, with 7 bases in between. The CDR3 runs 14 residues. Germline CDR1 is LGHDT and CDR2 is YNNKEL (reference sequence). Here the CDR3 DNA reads TGTGCCAGCAGCCTCAGAGGAACTAATGAAAAACTGTTTTTT. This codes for CASSLRGTNEKLFF.

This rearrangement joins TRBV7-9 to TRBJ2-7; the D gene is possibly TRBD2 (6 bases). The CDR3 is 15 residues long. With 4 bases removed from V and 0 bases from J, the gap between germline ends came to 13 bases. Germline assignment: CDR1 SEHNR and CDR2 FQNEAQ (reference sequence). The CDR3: CASSSPSESSYEQYF. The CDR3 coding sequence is TGTGCCAGCAGCTCCCCTAGCGAGAGCTCCTACGAGCAGTACTTC.

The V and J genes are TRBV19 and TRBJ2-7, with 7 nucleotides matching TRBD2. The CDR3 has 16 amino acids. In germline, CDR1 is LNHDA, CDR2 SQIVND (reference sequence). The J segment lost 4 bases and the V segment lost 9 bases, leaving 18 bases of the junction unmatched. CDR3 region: CARSPYRGLRSYEQYF. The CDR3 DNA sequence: TGTGCCAGATCCCCCTACCGGGGACTACGGAGTTACGAGCAGTACTTC. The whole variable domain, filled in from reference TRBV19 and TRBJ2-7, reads DGGITQSPKYLFRKEGQNVTLSCEQNLNHDAMYWYRQDPGQGLRLIYYSQIVNDFQKGDIAEGYSVSREKKESFPLTVTSAQKNPTAFYLCARSPYRGLRSYEQYFGPGTRLTVT.

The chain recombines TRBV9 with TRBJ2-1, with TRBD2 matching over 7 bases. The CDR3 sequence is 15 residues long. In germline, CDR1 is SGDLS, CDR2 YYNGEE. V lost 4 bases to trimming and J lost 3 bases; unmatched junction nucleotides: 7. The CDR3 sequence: CASSPKAGLYNEQFF. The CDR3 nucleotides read TGTGCCAGCAGCCCAAAAGCGGGGCTCTACAATGAGCAGTTCTTC.